This T cell receptor beta chain was captured by sequencing in a study of cytomegalovirus exposure and HLA in healthy donors (dated by TCRdb to 2016 to 2017). A note on the overall study: According to a later analysis, one platform produced both the 120 validation repertoires and the 700 or so repertoires of the first cohort. Along with the approximately 600-subject first cohort, a separate validation cohort of 120 different subjects was used. To predict cytomegalovirus infection status, the study combined high-throughput TCR immunosequencing, statistical association of individual TCRs with disease status, and machine learning. The study aimed to test whether signatures of past pathogen exposure could be identified by cataloging public T cell receptors.

Separate from the roughly 650-subject first cohort, the validation cohort of around 130 subjects was the group to which the donors belonged. The germline V gene sets CDR1 to MGHRA and CDR2 to YSYEKL. V sheds 4 bases and J sheds 3 bases, leaving 10 bases between their ends. Taken from cysteine to phenylalanine, the CDR3 has 14 residues. CDR3 DNA is the only sequence kept; it has 42 bases, read in frame from the first base. Concerning this clone itself: Its antigen remains undetermined. Base qualities were left out, and no much larger clone turns up one base away.

Libraries were prepared through the immunoSEQ multiplex PCR assay. Turning to the authors' computational methods: A statistical classification framework was developed to diagnose cytomegalovirus status using the catalog of TCR beta chain sequences. Here the immuneACCESS table is served through TCRdb, limited to in-frame sequences with V and J called. Missing clones are a known gap in these copies; in checked studies unresolved V genes cover under half, and the rest lacks a known reason. For V, J and clone size, that table is used; D and trimming come from the DNA. The sample contains about 240,000 clones, around 87% of them found a single time. Around 1.2% of the sample goes to the ten largest clones. The full study reports these points: Most TCR sequences were seen in very few donors, while some public TCRs were found in many individuals. Subsequent analysis determined that TCRs grouped into clusters in the first cohort also showed a tendency toward co-occurrence across the roughly 110 validation repertoires, and approximately 93% of cluster scores exceeded 0. The study gave a list of roughly 150 TCR beta chains associated with cytomegalovirus. A later analysis had no HLA typing for the validation cohort, so co-occurrence there was scored across all 120 or so repertoires. The classifier was reported to diagnose cytomegalovirus status with high specificity and sensitivity in both the original cohort and the validation cohort. A few of the identified cytomegalovirus-associated TCR beta chains were confirmed in vitro to be specific for cytomegalovirus antigens. It was suggested by the authors that the approach could potentially be generalized to other disease states and immunological phenotypes.

The sample comprised PBMCs. This chain joins TRBV4-1 to TRBJ1-3, and possibly TRBD1, on 6 matching bases. This receptor was identified in a woman aged 30 to 39 in good health and CMV-seropositive. The sequenced DNA: TGCGCCAGCAGCCGCGACAGGCTTGGAAACACCATATATTTT. Its translation is CASSRDRLGNTIYF.